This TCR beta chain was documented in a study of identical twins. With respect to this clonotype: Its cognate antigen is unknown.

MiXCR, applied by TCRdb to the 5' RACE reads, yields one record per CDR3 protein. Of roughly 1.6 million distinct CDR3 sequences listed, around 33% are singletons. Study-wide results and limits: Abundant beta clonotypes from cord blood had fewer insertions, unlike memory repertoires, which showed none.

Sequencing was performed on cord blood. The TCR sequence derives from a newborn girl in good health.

The CDR3 sequence: CASSIESVLAGVYEQYF. The CDR3 DNA reads as TGTGCCAGCAGCATAGAGTCGGTTCTAGCGGGTGTCTACGAGCAGTACTTC. The chain links TRBV7-2 to TRBJ2-7; 8 bases fit TRBD2. V gave up 5 bases and J gave up 3 bases; unmatched junction bases: 15. The germline V gene encodes CDR1 SGHTA and CDR2 FQGNSA. The CDR3 runs to 17 residues.